One TCR beta chain is described in this entry. The entry originates in a study of T-cell memory formation after mild COVID-19. TCRdb reprocessed the 5' RACE reads with MiXCR, giving one entry per CDR3 protein. The sample holds about 170,000 distinct CDR3 sequences; 13% are singletons and the top ten take 3% to 4%. The sample was PBMCs or a T cell subset sorted from them (not recorded which). This clonotype was sampled from a man younger than 35 who had mild COVID-19 (a few samples of this study predate the infection). Cell type and time point are not known.

The CDR3 loop reads CASSQGQSPETQYF. The CDR3 region has the DNA TGTGCCAGCAGCCAAGGGCAGTCGCCTGAGACCCAGTACTTC. The chain couples TRBV3-1 to TRBJ2-5; D ambiguous. CDR1 is LGHDT and CDR2 is YNNKEL in the germline V gene (reference sequence). This CDR3 spans 14 amino acids. V lost 1 base to trimming and J lost 5 bases, with 11 bases between them.